What follows describes a single T cell receptor beta chain. With 9 bases clipped from V and 4 bases from J, the junction kept 10 bases outside the gene matches. This CDR3 is built from 14 residues. Germline V gives CDR1 LNHDA, CDR2 SQIVND (reference sequence). The data stem from a study of blood T cell repertoires in COVID-19. The wider study: The samples span acute and convalescent COVID-19 from the United States, Italy and Spain.

Patients at the Seattle site were enrolled during active infection and followed longitudinally. Methods used by the authors: For nucleated cells, counts were estimated from reference gene primer amplification. TCRdb's copy holds only in-frame clones and misses some; the assay was immunoSEQ multiplex PCR. V and J calls and clone size are given by that table; D and trimming were obtained from the DNA. Of 300,000 to 400,000 clones in the sample, about nine tenths were seen once. The specimen was peripheral blood. The sequence derives from a woman between 50 and 59 years old with COVID-19, enrolled during active disease. The rearrangement joins TRBV19 to TRBJ1-1; 8 positions agree with TRBD1. This chain's CDR3 is CASETGARGTEAFF. DNA for the CDR3: TGTGCCAGCGAGACAGGGGCTCGGGGCACTGAAGCTTTCTTT.